Below, 19 T cell receptor beta chains from the same sample are listed, as sequenced in a study of cytomegalovirus exposure and HLA in healthy donors. PCR was performed using 60 Vbeta and 13 Jbeta primers. Clones were read by immunoSEQ multiplex PCR, and TCRdb kept only the in-frame ones, dropping some. The repertoire table contains about 130,000 clones. Sequencing was carried out using PBMCs. The receptors come from a woman in her thirties or forties in good health and CMV-seropositive.

The chain employs TRBV19 and TRBJ2-1, with 7 nucleotides matching TRBD2. The CDR3 length is 14 residues. Germline V gene sequence: CDR1 LNHDA, CDR2 SQIVND (reference sequence). V dropped 3 bases and J dropped 4; count of bases not matched to a gene: 3. CDR3 sequence reads: CASSMWGGYNEQFF. CDR3 DNA: TGTGCCAGTAGTATGTGGGGGGGGTACAATGAGCAGTTCTTC.

V usage is TRBV18 and J usage is TRBJ2-3; weak D call: TRBD1 (5 bases). Germline CDR1 reads KGHSH; CDR2 reads LQKENI. The CDR3 covers 15 residues. V was clipped by 3 bases and J by 3 bases, with 13 bases between them. The CDR3 sequence is CASSPMQGWTDTQYF. The CDR3 DNA reads TGTGCCAGCTCACCGATGCAGGGATGGACAGATACGCAGTATTTT.

J is TRBJ1-5 and V is TRBV6-6; 8 bases line up with TRBD1. This CDR3 has 14 residues. The germline V gene has CDR1 MNHNY and CDR2 SVGAGI (reference sequence). J gave up 7 bases and V 8 bases, and 10 bases lay outside the gene matches. The CDR3, as DNA: TGTGCCAGCGGGGGACAGGCCCCGAGGCAGCCCCAGCATTTT. This gives the protein CASGGQAPRQPQHF.

The chain is built from TRBV7-9 and TRBJ1-2; D might be TRBD1 (6 bases). This CDR3 spans 13 amino acids. The germline gives CDR1 SEHNR, CDR2 FQNEAQ (reference sequence). The V end was cut by 0 bases, the J end by 6 bases, with 8 bases between. Written as DNA, the CDR3 is TGTGCCAGCAGCTTAGCGGGGGCAGATGGCTACACCTTC. As protein: CASSLAGADGYTF.

The gene calls are TRBV7-3 and TRBJ2-7; tentative D call: TRBD2 (6 bases). The CDR3 is 17 residues long. CDR1 and CDR2 from the germline V gene are SGHTA and FQGTGA. Trimming cost V 5 bases and J 2 bases, with 22 bases left between them. The CDR3 sequence: CASSRDGAGRTPYEQYF. The CDR3 region has the DNA TGTGCCAGCAGCCGTGACGGGGCGGGACGGACACCCTACGAGCAGTACTTC.

The chain combines TRBV10-2 with TRBJ2-1; 7 bases line up with TRBD2. This CDR3 is built from 16 residues. Germline CDR1 reads WSHSY; CDR2 reads SAAADI. The V segment lost 3 bases and the J segment 9 bases; nucleotides outside the gene matches: 14. This chain's CDR3 is CASSDPPSGIVIEQFF. In DNA form, the CDR3 reads TGCGCCAGCAGTGACCCCCCCAGCGGGATCGTCATTGAGCAGTTCTTC.

CDR3 nucleotides: TGTGCCAGCATCCCCAGACAGGGTCTTTCGCACGAGCAGTACTTC. Amino acid sequence: CASIPRQGLSHEQYF. The chain is built from TRBV6-5 and TRBJ2-7; 7 nucleotides match TRBD1. Germline CDR1 MNHEY, CDR2 SVGAGI. The CDR3 covers 15 residues. V dropped 7 bases and J dropped 5; count of bases not matched to a gene: 14.

This chain uses TRBV4-3 with TRBJ2-3, with a tentative D call TRBD2 (5 bases). In germline, CDR1 is LGHNA, CDR2 YSLEER. The CDR3 contains 16 residues. V lost 1 base, J lost 4 bases, and 15 bases lay in between. The CDR3 DNA reads as TGCGCCAGCAGCCAAGGTTCATTGGGAGCGGCAGATACGCAGTATTTT. Protein product: CASSQGSLGAADTQYF.

The V gene is TRBV18, the J gene TRBJ2-1; 9 bases align to TRBD2. V trimming: 6 bases; J trimming: 9 bases; junction bases outside the gene matches: 15. Germline CDR1 is KGHSH and CDR2 is LQKENI. This CDR3 comprises 16 residues. CDR3 loop: CASSLDRLAGWGEQFF. In nucleotides, the CDR3 is TGTGCCAGCTCCCTGGACCGCCTAGCGGGATGGGGTGAGCAGTTCTTC.

This sequence joins TRBV5-4 and TRBJ2-7, with 9 bases lining up with TRBD2. Germline V gives CDR1 SGHNT, CDR2 YYREEE (reference sequence). The V and J ends lost 5 bases and 5 bases, in that order; junction bases with no gene match: 8. The CDR3 covers 14 residues. The CDR3 sequence is CASRKAGGSHEQYF. Here the CDR3 DNA reads TGTGCCAGCAGGAAAGCGGGAGGAAGCCACGAGCAGTACTTC.

V and J are TRBV7-2 and TRBJ1-5; D unresolved. Germline V gives CDR1 SGHTA, CDR2 FQGNSA. The CDR3 totals 14 residues. V was cut by 1 base and J by 7 bases, with 11 bases left in between. The CDR3 protein is CASSLEKRVQPQHF. CDR3 DNA sequence: TGTGCCAGCAGCTTAGAAAAACGGGTCCAGCCCCAGCATTTT.

CDR3 region: CASSKPGKEAYEQYF. The DNA of the CDR3 is TGTGCCAGCAGCAAACCGGGTAAGGAGGCCTACGAGCAGTACTTC. J is TRBJ2-7 and V is TRBV21-1; TRBD2 is the table's D call, not checked against the DNA. TRBV21-1 is a listed pseudogene. There are 15 residues in the CDR3.

This chain links TRBV7-2 with TRBJ1-1; D is perhaps TRBD1 (5 bases). The CDR3 runs 15 residues. Trimming removed 5 bases from V and 0 bases from J, with 13 bases in between. Germline V CDR1 and CDR2: SGHTA, FQGNSA. CDR3 coding DNA: TGTGCCAGCAGCCCCCGGACAAGCATGAACACTGAAGCTTTCTTT. Amino acid sequence: CASSPRTSMNTEAFF.

The rearrangement joins TRBV7-3 to TRBJ2-2, with TRBD2 as a possible D gene (7 bases). The CDR3 loop spans 16 amino acids. Between the trimmed V and J ends, which lost 5 bases and 3 bases, there was a span of 16 bases. Germline V gene sequence: CDR1 SGHTA, CDR2 FQGTGA. CDR3 in amino acids: CASSPRGAIDTGELFF. The CDR3 nucleotides are TGTGCCAGCAGCCCTCGGGGGGCAATTGACACCGGGGAGCTGTTTTTT.

The chain couples TRBV28 to TRBJ2-5; D might be TRBD1 (6 bases). TRBJ2-7 matches the DNA end more closely, so the J call is doubtful. The CDR3 is 14 residues long. Looked up from germline, CDR1 is MDHEN and CDR2 is SYDVKM. This chain's CDR3 is CASSLSRGVHEQYF. The CDR3 region has the DNA TGTGCCAGCAGTTTATCCAGGGGAGTCCACGAGCAGTACTTC.

V is TRBV19 and J is TRBJ2-2; 11 bases match TRBD2. In germline, CDR1 is LNHDA, CDR2 SQIVND (reference sequence). The CDR3 loop spans 14 amino acids. Trimming removed 6 bases from V and 4 bases from J; junction bases left unmatched: 1. CDR3 in amino acids: CASRGTSGTGELFF. Written as DNA, the CDR3 is TGTGCCAGTAGAGGGACTAGCGGCACCGGGGAGCTGTTTTTT.

The gene calls are TRBV10-3 and TRBJ2-5, with TRBD1 matching over 9 bases. Germline V gene lookup returns CDR1 ENHRY and CDR2 SYGVKD. This CDR3 comprises 15 residues. V shed 0 bases, J shed 3 bases, and the junction held 2 bases outside the gene matches. For the CDR3, the DNA is TGTGCCATCAGTGAGTCGACAGGGGGGGAAGAGACCCAGTACTTC. Its protein is CAISESTGGEETQYF.

The chain employs TRBV10-1 and TRBJ1-2; D not resolved. Looked up from germline, CDR1 is WNHNN and CDR2 is SYGVQD (reference sequence). The CDR3 spans 13 residues. Trimming removed 4 bases from V and 6 bases from J, with 12 bases in between. CDR3 nucleotides: TGCGCCAGCAGTGTACCCCCCTGGCATGGCTACACCTTC. This sequence encodes CASSVPPWHGYTF.

This rearrangement joins TRBV29-1 to TRBJ1-1; the D is unclear. Trimming shortened V by 0 bases and J by 7 bases, and 18 bases separated the two germline ends. CDR3 size: 15 residues. Germline CDR1 and CDR2: SQVTM and ANQGSEA. CDR3 residues: CSVEDLSQIVLEAFF. The CDR3 DNA follows: TGCAGCGTTGAAGATCTATCACAGATCGTCCTTGAAGCTTTCTTT. The full variable domain, in which reference TRBV29-1 and TRBJ1-1 provide the parts outside the CDR3, is SAVISQKPSRDICQRGTSLTIQCQVDSQVTMMFWYRQQPGQSLTLIATANQGSEATYESGFVIDKFPISRPNLTFSTLTVSNMSPEDSSIYLCSVEDLSQIVLEAFFGQGTRLTVV.